The 9 T cell receptor beta chains presented below share a single source sample, sequenced in a study of CD8 T cells in ankylosing spondylitis. TCRdb re-analysed the 5' RACE reads in MiXCR, keeping a single row per CDR3 protein. The sample consists of 200,000 to 250,000 distinct CDR3 sequences, roughly 24% of them appearing once. The sequenced sample was blood, either unsorted or a sorted T cell fraction (not recorded which). The receptors shown here come from a male donor with ankylosing spondylitis or in good health (not recorded which).

There are many counts of this clonotype. CDR3 region: CRGYQAASYGYTF. CDR3 coding DNA: TGCAGGGGATATCAGGCCGCCTCTTATGGCTACACCTTC. The chain joins TRBV20-1 to TRBJ1-2; D ambiguous. The CDR3 spans 13 residues. The germline V gene encodes CDR1 DFQATT and CDR2 SNEGSKA (reference sequence).

The V call is TRBV20-1, the J call TRBJ1-5, with D possibly TRBD1 on 6 matching bases. Trimming removed 0 bases from V and 1 base from J, with 16 bases in between. Per germline, CDR1 DFQATT and CDR2 SNEGSKA (reference sequence). This CDR3 has 17 amino acids. CDR3 DNA: TGCAGTGCTAGAGATTCCCGTCGGACAGCAAGCAATCAGCCCCAGCATTTT. This sequence encodes CSARDSRRTASNQPQHF.

The chain is built from TRBV4-2 and TRBJ2-5, with 9 bases aligning to TRBD1. Germline loops: CDR1 LGHNA, CDR2 YNFKEQ. The CDR3 is 15 residues long. The J segment lost 8 bases and the V segment lost 3 bases, leaving 10 bases of the junction unmatched. CDR3 protein: CASSQAGTGSLTQYF. In DNA form, the CDR3 reads TGTGCCAGCAGCCAGGCCGGGACAGGGTCATTAACCCAGTACTTC.

This clonotype has a handful of counts. The V and J genes are TRBV9 and TRBJ2-2; no firm D call. Trimming cost V 7 bases and J 0 bases, with 13 bases left between them. The CDR3 totals 15 residues. The germline V gene has CDR1 SGDLS and CDR2 YYNGEE. Here the CDR3 DNA reads TGTGCCAGCTCAAGGGCAGATTCGAACACCGGGGAGCTGTTTTTT. As protein: CASSRADSNTGELFF.

The sample holds many counts of this clonotype. The chain joins TRBV28 to TRBJ2-3; D is undetermined. Germline CDR1 MDHEN, CDR2 SYDVKM. Trimming left V 4 bases short and J 5 bases short, with 4 bases between. The CDR3 is made up of 11 amino acids. The CDR3 loop is CASSSLDTQYF. The CDR3 DNA sequence: TGTGCCAGCAGTTCTCTAGATACGCAGTATTTT.

The table lists this clonotype with many counts. V gene TRBV12-3 or TRBV12-4 combines with J gene TRBJ1-1; no clear D. The CDR3 is 13 residues long. Deletions cut 5 bases from V and 1 base from J, with 8 bases between. The CDR3 spells CASSLDKNTEAFF. CDR3 in DNA: TGTGCCAGCAGTCTAGACAAGAACACTGAAGCTTTCTTT.

This clonotype has at least ten counts. This rearrangement joins TRBV29-1 to TRBJ2-7, with D possibly TRBD1 on 5 matching bases. Trimming removed 4 bases at V and 3 bases at J, with 10 bases between. This CDR3 has 12 amino acids. Looked up from germline, CDR1 is SQVTM and CDR2 is ANQGSEA. Here the CDR3 reads CSVGSGFYEQYF. CDR3 nucleotide sequence: TGCAGCGTTGGTTCAGGGTTCTACGAGCAGTACTTC.

The V gene is TRBV20-1, the J gene TRBJ2-7; the match to TRBD2 covers 7 bases. The CDR3 consists of 14 residues. V lost 6 bases, J lost 5 bases, and 13 bases stayed unmatched. The germline V gene encodes CDR1 DFQATT and CDR2 SNEGSKA (reference sequence). The CDR3 spells CSATTCGRTDEQYF. DNA of the CDR3: TGCAGTGCAACGACTTGCGGGAGAACAGACGAGCAGTACTTC.

This clonotype was seen once. The CDR3 nucleotides are TGTGCCACCAGCAGAGATCTGAAGGCCTACGAGCAGTACTTC. This sequence encodes CATSRDLKAYEQYF. The chain joins TRBV15 to TRBJ2-7; no reliable D call. This CDR3 comprises 14 residues. Trimming stripped 0 bases from V and 2 bases from J, with 8 bases between. Germline loops: CDR1 LNHNV, CDR2 YYDKDF (reference sequence). Based on the CDR3 plus reference TRBV15 and TRBJ2-7, the full variable domain is DAMVIQNPRYQVTQFGKPVTLSCSQTLNHNVMYWYQQKSSQAPKLLFHYYDKDFNNEADTPDNFQSRRPNTSFCFLDIRSPGLGDTAMYLCATSRDLKAYEQYFGPGTRLTVT.